This paragraph reports one TCR beta chain. Its antigen is as yet unknown. This specimen belongs to a study of cytomegalovirus exposure and HLA in healthy donors. Everyone who donated was a healthy bone marrow donor. Study findings and constraints: Later on, a genetic analysis was performed. It linked a missense variant in DCLRE1C with V- and J-gene trimming of TCR beta.

The PCR was carried out with 60 Vbeta primers and 13 Jbeta primers. The data were produced by immunoSEQ multiplex PCR, yet TCRdb's version contains in-frame clones alone and is incomplete. The repertoire holds 150,000 to 200,000 clones, with less than 90% as singletons. This CDR3 spans 13 amino acids. From germline, CDR1 is LNHDA and CDR2 SQIVND (reference sequence). V lost 10 bases and J 6 bases, leaving 19 bases between the germline ends. The chain carries TRBV19 and TRBJ2-7, with a tentative D call TRBD2 (6 bases). The source is a woman between 50 and 59 years old in good health and CMV-seropositive. The source material was PBMCs. CDR3 sequence reads: CATSTDPGGEQYF. The CDR3, as DNA: TGTGCCACCTCAACCGATCCCGGGGGCGAGCAGTACTTC.